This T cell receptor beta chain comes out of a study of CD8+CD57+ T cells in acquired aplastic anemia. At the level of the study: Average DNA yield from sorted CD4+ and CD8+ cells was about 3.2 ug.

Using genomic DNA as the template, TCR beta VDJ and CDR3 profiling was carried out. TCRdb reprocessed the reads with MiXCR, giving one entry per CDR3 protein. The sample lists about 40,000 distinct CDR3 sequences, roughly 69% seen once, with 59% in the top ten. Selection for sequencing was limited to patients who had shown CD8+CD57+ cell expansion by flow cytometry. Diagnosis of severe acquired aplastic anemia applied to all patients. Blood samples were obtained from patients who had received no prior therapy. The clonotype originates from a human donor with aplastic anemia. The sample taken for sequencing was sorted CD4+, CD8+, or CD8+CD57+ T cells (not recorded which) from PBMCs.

The CDR3 region is CSAKREGRPGEQYF. The CDR3 nucleotides read TGCAGCGCCAAGCGGGAGGGCCGTCCGGGCGAGCAGTACTTC. The chain joins TRBV29-1 to TRBJ2-7, with 10 bases fitting TRBD2. In germline, CDR1 is SQVTM, CDR2 ANQGSEA. The CDR3 length is 14 residues. With V trimmed by 7 bases and J by 6 bases, 12 bases remained unmatched.